The T cell receptor beta chain under discussion was sequenced for a study of OX40 agonist ivuxolimab in advanced cancers. The cohort excluded patients with autoimmune disease history or systemic immunosuppression. TCRdb's copy holds only in-frame clones and misses some; the assay was immunoSEQ multiplex PCR. This table holds 84,000 or so clones, approximately 93% found once. The CDR3 totals 13 residues. V was clipped by 6 bases and J by 8 bases, with 17 bases between them. Germline V gene lookup returns CDR1 SGDLS and CDR2 YYNGEE. This sequence joins TRBV9 and TRBJ1-2, with D perhaps TRBD1 (6 bases). The TCR originated in an adult with an advanced solid tumor such as melanoma, head and neck, liver or kidney cancer. Sequences were derived from CD4+ or CD8+ T cells sorted from blood, sampled in a trial of the OX40 agonist ivuxolimab. CDR3 loop: CASTRKGGGGYTF. For the CDR3, the DNA is TGTGCCAGCACCCGGAAGGGGGGAGGAGGCTACACCTTC.